These 22 T cell receptor beta chains came from one sample sequenced in a study of graft-versus-host responses after intestinal transplantation. These receptors' antigens are unknown. Only in-frame clones appear in the TCRdb table, and some are missing; sequencing was by immunoSEQ multiplex PCR. Found here are around 71,000 clones, approximately 96% of them singletons; the top ten hold over 0.4%. The sequencing here drew on unstimulated CD8+ T cells sorted from spleen or lymph node cells, taken before intestinal transplant. These receptors were collected from a human donor who received an intestinal transplant.

The chain uses TRBV6-1 and TRBJ2-7, with 9 nucleotides matching TRBD1. Germline trimming cut 4 bases from V and 4 bases from J; bases unmatched to any gene: 14. The CDR3 runs to 17 residues. The germline CDR1 and CDR2 sequences are MNHNS and SASEGT. The CDR3 sequence: CASSGVNGTGRKYEQYF. CDR3 sequence (DNA): TGTGCCAGCAGTGGGGTCAATGGGACAGGGCGCAAGTACGAGCAGTACTTC.

V usage is TRBV6-5 and J usage is TRBJ1-6, with D possibly TRBD1 on 6 matching bases. Germline CDR1 reads MNHEY; CDR2 reads SVGAGI. Trimming took off 0 bases at V and 11 bases at J, with 17 bases between the two ends. The CDR3 runs to 16 residues. The CDR3 loop is CASSYSTGQFLAPLHF. CDR3 DNA sequence: TGTGCCAGCAGTTACTCGACCGGACAGTTTTTGGCACCCCTCCACTTT.

The rearrangement uses TRBV4-1 and TRBJ2-7, with 10 bases matching TRBD2. Germline V CDR1 and CDR2: MGHRA, YSYEKL. This CDR3 contains 16 residues. Trimming took 1 base from V and 5 from J; bases not matched to a gene: 8. The CDR3 region is CASSQVLAGVLDEQYF. The DNA of the CDR3 is TGCGCCAGCAGCCAAGTTCTAGCGGGAGTGTTGGACGAGCAGTACTTC.

The V call is TRBV7-6, the J call TRBJ2-7; 10 nucleotides agree with TRBD2. Per the germline V gene, CDR1 is SGHVS and CDR2 is FNYEAQ. The CDR3 length is 15 residues. The junction had 6 bases not matched to a gene; V was cut back by 1 base and J by 6 bases. This CDR3 is CASSLGASGSSEQYF. Written as DNA, the CDR3 is TGTGCCAGCAGCTTAGGGGCTAGCGGGAGTTCCGAGCAGTACTTC.

J is TRBJ2-1 and V is TRBV19; D possibly corresponds to TRBD2 (6 bases). CDR3 length: 14 amino acids. V was pared by 6 bases and J by 12 bases, with 21 bases between. Germline V lookup: CDR1 LNHDA, CDR2 SQIVND (reference sequence). The CDR3 nucleotides are TGTGCCAGTAGCTTTCGGGAGTGGACCGTAGCGCAGTTCTTC. As protein: CASSFREWTVAQFF.

This chain uses TRBV6-5 with TRBJ1-4, with 7 bases fitting TRBD1. Germline CDR1 MNHEY, CDR2 SVGAGI. CDR3 size: 15 residues. V was clipped by 2 bases and J by 7 bases; unmatched bases: 7. CDR3 in DNA: TGTGCCAGCAGTTACGCAGACAGGGAGGGTGAAAAACTGTTTTTT. Translating gives CASSYADREGEKLFF.

This clone was counted a single time. The rearrangement uses TRBV11-2 and TRBJ2-7, with a weak D call TRBD2 (6 bases). CDR3 length equals 16 residues. Germline assignment: CDR1 SGHAT and CDR2 FQNNGV. The V and J ends lost 3 bases and 4 bases respectively, with 19 bases between them. In DNA, the CDR3 is TGTGCCAGCAGCTTCCCGACTAGAGGGGACCCTTACGAGCAGTACTTC. This codes for CASSFPTRGDPYEQYF.

This rearrangement joins TRBV7-9 to TRBJ2-3; 10 bases fit TRBD2. CDR1 SEHNR and CDR2 FQNEAQ come from the germline V gene (reference sequence). The CDR3 length is 15 residues. The junction had 5 bases not matched to a gene; V was cut back by 6 bases and J by 2 bases. The CDR3 reads CASSPTSGFTDTQYF. The CDR3 nucleotides read TGTGCCAGCAGTCCGACTAGCGGGTTCACAGATACGCAGTATTTT.

The genes are TRBV27 and TRBJ2-7, with D perhaps TRBD1 or TRBD2 (7 bases each). Germline CDR1 is MNHEY and CDR2 is SMNVEV (reference sequence). CDR3 length equals 14 residues. With 5 bases removed from V and 2 bases from J, the gap between germline ends came to 13 bases. CDR3 sequence: CASSPSGTAYEQYF. CDR3 nucleotide sequence: TGTGCCAGCAGTCCAAGCGGGACAGCCTACGAGCAGTACTTC.

The chain uses TRBV15 and TRBJ1-2; no reliable D call. The CDR3 covers 13 residues. Germline values: CDR1 LNHNV, CDR2 YYDKDF (reference sequence). V was pared by 0 bases and J by 1 base, with 3 bases between. CDR3 residues: CATSRDHNYGYTF. CDR3 in DNA: TGTGCCACCAGCAGAGATCATAACTATGGCTACACCTTC.

This clone appeared once. V is TRBV9 and J is TRBJ2-6; 8 nucleotides line up with TRBD2. The J segment lost 0 bases and the V segment lost 3 bases, leaving 5 bases of the junction unmatched. Germline-derived CDR1 and CDR2 are SGDLS and YYNGEE. This CDR3 spans 17 amino acids. CDR3 residues: CASSGPRGDSGANVLTF. The CDR3 region has the DNA TGTGCCAGCAGCGGGCCGCGGGGGGACTCTGGGGCCAACGTCCTGACTTTC.

The chain couples TRBV2 to TRBJ2-5, with 9 bases identical to TRBD2. The J call may be faulty, since TRBJ2-7 better matches the DNA end. Germline V gives CDR1 SNHLY, CDR2 FYNNEI. The CDR3 contains 15 residues. CDR3 sequence (DNA): TGTGCCAGCACCGACCGTAGCGGGAGCTCCTACGAGCAGTACTTC. It codes for CASTDRSGSSYEQYF.

The rearrangement links TRBV29-1 to TRBJ2-3; D could derive from TRBD1 or TRBD2 (5 bases each). Looked up from germline, CDR1 is SQVTM and CDR2 is ANQGSEA. Trimming removed 7 bases from V and 6 bases from J, with 11 bases in between. CDR3 length: 11 residues. CDR3 nucleotides: TGCAGCGCCGAAGAGGGGGATACGCAGTATTTT. It codes for CSAEEGDTQYF.

This chain joins TRBV19 and TRBJ2-3; 8 nucleotides match TRBD2. Germline lookup yields CDR1 LNHDA and CDR2 SQIVND (reference sequence). Trimming cost V 3 bases and J 3 bases; bases outside gene matches: 5. This CDR3 contains 15 residues. The CDR3 sequence: CASSIISGSTDTQYF. CDR3 nucleotide sequence: TGTGCCAGTAGTATTATAAGCGGGAGTACAGATACGCAGTATTTT. Filled out from reference TRBV19 and TRBJ2-3, the complete variable domain reads DGGITQSPKYLFRKEGQNVTLSCEQNLNHDAMYWYRQDPGQGLRLIYYSQIVNDFQKGDIAEGYSVSREKKESFPLTVTSAQKNPTAFYLCASSIISGSTDTQYFGPGTRLTVL.

The genes are TRBV5-1 and TRBJ2-7, with D unresolved. Trimming took 2 bases from V and 5 from J, leaving 8 bases between them. There are 12 residues in the CDR3. Germline CDR1 SGHRS, CDR2 YFSETQ. In nucleotides, the CDR3 is TGCGCCAGCAGCTTCCCGTCCCACGAGCAGTACTTC. It encodes CASSFPSHEQYF.

This chain connects TRBV18 to TRBJ2-7; D could derive from TRBD1 or TRBD2 (5 bases each). This CDR3 has 17 residues. The V and J ends lost 6 bases and 2 bases respectively, with 23 bases between them. Germline CDR1 and CDR2: KGHSH and LQKENI. CDR3 region: CASSPTSPRELPYEQYF. CDR3 DNA: TGTGCCAGCTCGCCTACCAGCCCCAGGGAGCTCCCCTACGAGCAGTACTTC.

The chain links TRBV21-1 to TRBJ1-5; the table calls TRBD1, which could not be checked here. TRBV21-1 is tagged as a pseudogene. There are 15 residues in the CDR3. Here the CDR3 DNA reads TGTGCCAGCAGCAAAAAGGTGGGACAGAATCAGCCCCAGCATTTT. This gives the protein CASSKKVGQNQPQHF.

This clone has only one observation. V is TRBV27 and J is TRBJ2-3; D gene ambiguous. Germline V gene data show CDR1 as MNHEY and CDR2 as SMNVEV (reference sequence). The CDR3 sequence is 13 residues long. V lost 6 bases and J 1 base, leaving 8 bases between the germline ends. DNA of the CDR3: TGTGCCAGCAGCGGAAGAGGCACAGATACGCAGTATTTT. This codes for CASSGRGTDTQYF.

The CDR3 here is CASSLSPSNYGYTF. CDR3 nucleotide sequence: TGTGCCAGCAGTTTAAGTCCCTCTAACTATGGCTACACCTTC. J is TRBJ1-2 and V is TRBV27; D gene unclear. V lost 2 bases and J 0 bases, leaving 7 bases between the germline ends. This CDR3 spans 14 amino acids. Germline-derived CDR1 and CDR2 are MNHEY and SMNVEV (reference sequence).

In DNA, the CDR3 is TGTGCCAGCAGCTTGAGGGGGGGCAATGAGCAGTTCTTC. Amino acids: CASSLRGGNEQFF. The rearrangement uses TRBV5-6 and TRBJ2-1; possibly TRBD2 for D (7 bases). Germline CDR1 and CDR2: SGHDT and YYEEEE. The CDR3 spans 13 residues. Trimming took off 1 base at V and 6 bases at J, with 8 bases between the two ends.

The chain combines TRBV6-5 with TRBJ1-5, with D possibly TRBD1 on 6 matching bases. This CDR3 is built from 14 residues. The V gene lost 2 bases and the J gene lost 6 bases, with 11 bases spanning the gap. CDR1 is MNHEY and CDR2 is SVGAGI in the germline V gene. CDR3 nucleotides: TGTGCCAGCAGTTACCAAGGGGGGGTTCAGCCCCAGCATTTT. It translates to CASSYQGGVQPQHF.

J is TRBJ2-2 and V is TRBV4-1; D remains unclear. The V gene lost 7 bases and the J gene lost 0 bases, with 6 bases spanning the gap. The length of the CDR3 is 13 residues. Per germline, CDR1 MGHRA and CDR2 YSYEKL. The CDR3 sequence: CASKRSNTGELFF. The DNA of the CDR3 is TGCGCCAGCAAGAGATCGAACACCGGGGAGCTGTTTTTT.